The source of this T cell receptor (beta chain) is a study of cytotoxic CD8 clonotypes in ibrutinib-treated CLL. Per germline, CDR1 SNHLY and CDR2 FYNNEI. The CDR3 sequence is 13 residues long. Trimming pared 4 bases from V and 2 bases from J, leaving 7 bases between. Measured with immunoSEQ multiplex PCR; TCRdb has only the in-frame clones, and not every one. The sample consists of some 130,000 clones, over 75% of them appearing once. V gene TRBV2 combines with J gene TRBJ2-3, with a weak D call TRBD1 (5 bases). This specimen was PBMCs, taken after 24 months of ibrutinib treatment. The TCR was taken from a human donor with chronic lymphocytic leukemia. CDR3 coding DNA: TGTGCCAGCAGTGTGGGGCACACAGATACGCAGTATTTT. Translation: CASSVGHTDTQYF.